This passage covers 8 T cell receptor beta chains from one sample sequenced in a study of breast tumors, draining lymph nodes, adjacent tissues. Axillary draining lymph nodes of breast cancer patients supplied the node samples. Via MiXCR, TCRdb re-called the multiplex PCR reads, giving one row per CDR3 protein. The sample records about 150,000 distinct CDR3 sequences, around 24% being singletons. Sequenced: axillary lymph node tissue. These TCRs come from a female donor with breast cancer. Some clones in this sample may be carry-over from other donors' samples.

The chain is built from TRBV9 and TRBJ2-1, with TRBD2 identical over 8 bases. The CDR3 covers 14 residues. CDR1 and CDR2 (germline): SGDLS, YYNGEE. Trimming removed 4 bases from V and 6 bases from J; junction bases left unmatched: 6. The CDR3 region has the DNA TGTGCCAGCAGCCCAGCGGGGGACTTCAATGAGCAGTTCTTC. The encoded protein is CASSPAGDFNEQFF.

The J gene is TRBJ2-5, the V gene TRBV6-1; TRBD1 matches at 8 bases. CDR1 is MNHNS and CDR2 is SASEGT in the germline V gene. J lost 5 bases, V lost 2 bases, and 7 bases had no gene match. CDR3 length equals 15 residues. The CDR3 sequence: CASSEPTGVWETQYF. CDR3 DNA sequence: TGTGCCAGCAGTGAACCGACAGGGGTATGGGAGACCCAGTACTTC.

This clonotype was recorded a few times. The chain is built from TRBV11-2 and TRBJ2-5, with D uncertain. The ends were cut back, 5 bases at V and 5 bases at J, with 18 bases in the middle. The germline V gene has CDR1 SGHAT and CDR2 FQNNGV. The CDR3 is 15 residues long. The chain's CDR3 is CASSGLTGHPETQYF. CDR3 DNA sequence: TGTGCCAGCAGCGGTCTAACTGGTCATCCGGAGACCCAGTACTTC.

This clonotype showed up just a few times. The V gene is TRBV6-1, the J gene TRBJ1-5; tentatively, D is TRBD1 (6 bases). Germline CDR1 and CDR2: MNHNS and SASEGT. V was clipped by 3 bases and J by 7 bases, with 13 bases between them. The CDR3 runs to 14 residues. The CDR3, as DNA: TGTGCCAGCAGTGACAGGGGAAGAGAGCAGCCCCAGCATTTT. This translates into CASSDRGREQPQHF.

The chain is built from TRBV27 and TRBJ2-7; the D call may be TRBD1 or TRBD2 (5 bases each). Germline lookup yields CDR1 MNHEY and CDR2 SMNVEV (reference sequence). The V end lost 2 bases, the J end lost 8 bases, and 34 bases lay between the germline ends. CDR3 length: 20 residues. The CDR3 here is CASSLKGPKAPMSGTNKQYF. CDR3 nucleotide sequence: TGTGCCAGCAGTTTAAAGGGCCCTAAGGCCCCAATGTCCGGGACCAACAAGCAGTACTTC.

This clonotype was detected ten times or more. The CDR3 protein is CASSPQGIGTDTQYF. In DNA form, the CDR3 reads TGTGCCAGCAGTCCCCAGGGGATTGGCACAGATACGCAGTATTTT. This chain uses TRBV12-3 or TRBV12-4 with TRBJ2-3, with D tentatively TRBD1 (6 bases). This CDR3 comprises 15 residues. Trimming removed 5 bases from V and 1 base from J, with 13 bases in between.

Comments on this clonotype: A much larger clonotype is one base distant, so this may be a read error. The V gene is TRBV4-3, the J gene TRBJ2-1, with D possibly matching TRBD1 (6 bases). Trimming pared 0 bases from V and 4 bases from J, leaving 13 bases between. This CDR3 region has 16 residues. CDR1 LGHNA and CDR2 YSLEER come from the germline V gene. The chain's CDR3 is CASSQDPAQGYNEQFF. DNA for the CDR3: TGCGCCAGCAGCCAAGATCCAGCCCAGGGGTACAATGAGCAGTTCTTC.

This clonotype was seen ten or more times. The CDR3 region has the DNA TGTGCCAGCAGTTACCCGACTGGACAGGGAAGGAATGAAAAACTGTTTTTT. Its protein product is CASSYPTGQGRNEKLFF. The chain recombines TRBV6-2 or TRBV6-3 with TRBJ1-4; TRBD1 aligns across 8 bases. Germline trimming cut 2 bases from V and 5 bases from J; bases unmatched to any gene: 10. This CDR3 is built from 17 residues. Germline V CDR1 and CDR2: MNHEY, SVGEGT.